This TCR beta chain was recorded in a study of neoadjuvant anti-PD-1 for oral cavity cancer. TCRdb's copy holds only in-frame clones and misses some; the assay was immunoSEQ multiplex PCR. This repertoire shows about 14,000 clones, roughly three fifths found once; its top ten account for around 3.2%. J gave up 5 bases and V 1 base, and 4 bases lay outside the gene matches. This CDR3 comprises 14 residues. Per the germline V gene, CDR1 is MNHEY and CDR2 is SVGAGI. J is TRBJ1-2 and V is TRBV6-5, with 7 bases fitting TRBD1. The TCR was taken from a person aged 35-79 years with oral cavity squamous cell carcinoma. The source material was PBMCs, sampled before nivolumab (anti-PD-1) treatment. CDR3 in amino acids: CASSYFGTEYGYTF. As DNA, the CDR3 is TGTGCCAGCAGTTACTTCGGGACAGAGTATGGCTACACCTTC.